This record concerns one T cell receptor (beta chain) sequence. Clones were read by immunoSEQ multiplex PCR, and TCRdb kept only the in-frame ones, dropping some. The sample shows roughly 200,000 clones, over 80% of them seen only once. These data come from a study of blood T cell repertoires in COVID-19. This CDR3 has 14 residues. Germline V gene lookup returns CDR1 GTSNPN and CDR2 SVGIG (reference sequence). V was pared by 4 bases and J by 0 bases, with 9 bases between. This TCR came from a man aged 25 to 40 who had recovered from COVID-19. The chain couples TRBV30 to TRBJ1-4; no definite D call. The source material was PBMCs or T cells enriched from blood (not recorded which). The CDR3 coding sequence is TGTGCCTGGAACTTTGGAGCAACTAATGAAAAACTGTTTTTT. Its protein product is CAWNFGATNEKLFF.